This T cell receptor beta chain is drawn from a study of blood T cell repertoires in COVID-19. About the research overall: The origin of the acute and convalescent COVID-19 samples was the United States, Italy and Spain. Sources were T cells, B-cell-depleted T cells, or PBMCs; the material itself was cDNA or gDNA.

This CDR3 spans 15 amino acids. The ends lost 5 bases at V and 6 bases at J; junction bases unmatched: 5. Per the germline V gene, CDR1 is SGHAT and CDR2 is FQDESV (reference sequence). Source study methods: Reference gene primer amplification yielded estimated nucleated cell counts. This table comes from immunoSEQ multiplex PCR, and its TCRdb copy is limited to in-frame clones, with some not included. The D gene and trimming were derived from the DNA, and the V and J assignments and clone size from that table. The sample holds 200,000 to 250,000 clones, just under 90% seen once. Seattle's enrolled individuals joined amid active infection and were then monitored longitudinally.

V usage is TRBV11-1 and J usage is TRBJ2-1, with 12 bases aligning to TRBD2. This clonotype originated in a man aged 25-45 years with COVID-19, enrolled during active disease. Sequencing was carried out using peripheral blood. CDR3 sequence: CASSPGLAGLNEQFF. The CDR3, as DNA: TGTGCCAGCAGCCCGGGACTAGCGGGCCTCAATGAGCAGTTCTTC.